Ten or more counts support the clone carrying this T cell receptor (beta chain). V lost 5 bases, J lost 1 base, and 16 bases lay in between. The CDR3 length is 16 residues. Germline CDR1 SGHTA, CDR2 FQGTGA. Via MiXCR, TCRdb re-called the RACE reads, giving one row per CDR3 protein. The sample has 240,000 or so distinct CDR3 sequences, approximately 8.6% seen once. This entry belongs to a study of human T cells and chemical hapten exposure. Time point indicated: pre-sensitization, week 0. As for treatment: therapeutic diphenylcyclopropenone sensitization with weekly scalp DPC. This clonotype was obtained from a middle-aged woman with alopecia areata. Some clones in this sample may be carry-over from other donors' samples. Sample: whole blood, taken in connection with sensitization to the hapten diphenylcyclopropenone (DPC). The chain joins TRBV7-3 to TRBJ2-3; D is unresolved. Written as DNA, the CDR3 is TGTGCCAGCAGCCCCGGACGTGGGTCCGGCACAGATACGCAGTATTTT. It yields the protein CASSPGRGSGTDTQYF.